A few counts support the clone carrying this T cell receptor beta chain. Its antigen is not known. The data are from a study of response to subunit inactivated influenza vaccine. General observations from the study: Authors suggested seasonal influenza vaccinations each recruit few new T cells.

From the RT-PCR reads, TCRdb called clonotypes with MiXCR, one entry per CDR3 protein. The sample has hundreds of thousands of distinct CDR3 sequences, around 10% seen once. Separately, the same data were catalogued under a study of T cells expressing NK-cell markers. As reported in that work: Production of TCR beta cDNA relied on 5'RACE template switching with UMIs.

The source is a man between 50 and 59 years old who received an inactivated influenza vaccine. Source: PBMCs from blood, taken on the day of vaccination.

The CDR3, as DNA: TGTGCCACCAGCAGGGCAAGCGGGAAGTACCAAGAGACCCAGTACTTC. This gives the protein CATSRASGKYQETQYF. The chain uses TRBV15 and TRBJ2-5; 7 bases line up with TRBD2. This CDR3 spans 16 amino acids. J was trimmed by 0 bases and V by 3 bases; bases with no gene match: 7. CDR1 is LNHNV and CDR2 is YYDKDF in the germline V gene (reference sequence). The variable domain in full, with the rest retrieved from reference TRBV15 and TRBJ2-5, is DAMVIQNPRYQVTQFGKPVTLSCSQTLNHNVMYWYQQKSSQAPKLLFHYYDKDFNNEADTPDNFQSRRPNTSFCFLDIRSPGLGDTAMYLCATSRASGKYQETQYFGPGTRLLVL.